This T cell receptor beta chain was captured in a study of siplizumab effects on memory and regulatory T cells. This CDR3 spans 15 amino acids. Looked up from germline, CDR1 is MNHEY and CDR2 is SVGAGI. V lost 5 bases to trimming and J lost 2 bases, with 12 bases between them. The method was immunoSEQ multiplex PCR; TCRdb's version includes in-frame clones alone and lacks a portion of them. The sample carries fewer than 100,000 clones, 85% to 95% recorded once. The chain couples TRBV6-5 to TRBJ1-4; TRBD1 might be the D (6 bases). This receptor was obtained from a human donor in good health. Specimen: non-Treg CD4+ T cells sorted from blood. The CDR3 DNA reads as TGTGCCAGCAGTGGAACAGGGCGGACTAATGAAAAACTGTTTTTT. Translating gives CASSGTGRTNEKLFF.